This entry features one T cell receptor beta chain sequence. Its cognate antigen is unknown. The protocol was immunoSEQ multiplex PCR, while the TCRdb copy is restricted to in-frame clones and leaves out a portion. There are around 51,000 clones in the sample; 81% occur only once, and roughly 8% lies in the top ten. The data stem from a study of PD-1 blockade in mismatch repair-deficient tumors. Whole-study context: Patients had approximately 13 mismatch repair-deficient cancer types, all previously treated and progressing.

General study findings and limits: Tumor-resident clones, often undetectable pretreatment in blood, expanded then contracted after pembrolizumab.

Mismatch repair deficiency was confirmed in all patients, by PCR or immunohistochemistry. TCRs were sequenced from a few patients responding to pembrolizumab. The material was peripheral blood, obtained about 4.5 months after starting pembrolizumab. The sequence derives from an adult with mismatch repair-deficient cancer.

The CDR3 spells CAISVGLVSTDTQYF. DNA of the CDR3: TGTGCCATCAGTGTTGGACTAGTTTCAACAGATACGCAGTATTTT. The chain is built from TRBV10-3 and TRBJ2-3; 7 positions match TRBD2. The CDR3 loop spans 15 amino acids. V shed 4 bases, J shed 3 bases, and the junction held 7 bases outside the gene matches. The germline gives CDR1 ENHRY, CDR2 SYGVKD.